The text below deals with one T cell receptor beta chain. This CDR3 has 14 residues. Germline lookup yields CDR1 MDHEN and CDR2 SYDVKM. V gave up 6 bases and J gave up 7 bases, with 19 bases separating them. The TCR library protocol was used to attach unique molecular identifiers. These identifiers were attached to individual cDNA molecules. TCRdb re-analysed the 5' RACE reads in MiXCR, keeping a single row per CDR3 protein. This table holds some 30,000 distinct CDR3 sequences, around 5% found once. This sample is part of a study of early T cells in non-severe SARS-CoV-2 infection. Study information: With bulk RNA from unsorted whole blood as input, sequencing yielded unpaired chains.

This chain links TRBV28 with TRBJ2-7, with D unresolved. Sequences were obtained from whole blood. This TCR came from an adult who was a healthcare worker with PCR-confirmed SARS-CoV-2 infection or an uninfected control (not recorded which). The CDR3 here is CASSRRSGSWEQYF. CDR3 in DNA: TGTGCCAGCAGCCGACGTAGTGGGTCTTGGGAGCAGTACTTC.